One T cell receptor (beta chain) is described in this entry. Its target is not known. The data originate from a study of Ad26.COV2.S vaccination and SARS-CoV-2 variants. Study summary: Ad26.COV2.S arm of COV1001 included the donor. Intramuscular Ad26.COV2.S doses were given once or twice, 56 days apart. Study-level points and caveats: Participants given vaccine showed non-spike TCR breadth similar to that of placebo recipients.

Treatment specified: some 19 received Ad26.COV2.S at low or high dose, single or two shots; about 5 received placebo; per-sample allocation not given. Sampling was performed 63 days after the first vaccine or placebo injection. V lost 10 bases to trimming and J lost 6 bases, with 15 bases between them. The CDR3 is 13 amino acids. Some clones are missing from TCRdb's copy, which holds only in-frame ones; the method was immunoSEQ multiplex PCR. The sample holds some 330,000 clones, roughly 90% seen once. The specimen comprised peripheral blood, sampled in a trial of Ad26.COV2.S vaccine versus placebo. The chain uses TRBV12-3 or TRBV12-4 and TRBJ1-4, with D unclear. The sequence derives from a person between 18 and 60 years old who received the Ad26.COV2.S COVID-19 vaccine or a placebo. CDR3 DNA sequence: TGTGCCACTCTTGCGGGCCCCCATGAAAAACTGTTTTTT. It specifies CATLAGPHEKLFF.